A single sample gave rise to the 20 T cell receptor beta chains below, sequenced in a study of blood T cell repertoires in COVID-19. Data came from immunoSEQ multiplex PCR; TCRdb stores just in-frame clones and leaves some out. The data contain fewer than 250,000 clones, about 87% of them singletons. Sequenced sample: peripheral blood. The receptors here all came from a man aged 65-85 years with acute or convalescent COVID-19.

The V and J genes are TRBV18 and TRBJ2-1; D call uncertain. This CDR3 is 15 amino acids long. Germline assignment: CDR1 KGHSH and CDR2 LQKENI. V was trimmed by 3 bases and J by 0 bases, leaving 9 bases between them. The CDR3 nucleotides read TGTGCCAGCTCACCCTCAACAAGCTCCTACAATGAGCAGTTCTTC. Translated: CASSPSTSSYNEQFF.

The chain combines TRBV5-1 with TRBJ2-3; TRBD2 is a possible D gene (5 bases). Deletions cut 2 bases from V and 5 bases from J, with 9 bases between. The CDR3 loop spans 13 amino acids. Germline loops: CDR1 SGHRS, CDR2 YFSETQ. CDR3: CASSFGEGDTQYF. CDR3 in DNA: TGCGCCAGCAGCTTCGGCGAGGGAGATACGCAGTATTTT.

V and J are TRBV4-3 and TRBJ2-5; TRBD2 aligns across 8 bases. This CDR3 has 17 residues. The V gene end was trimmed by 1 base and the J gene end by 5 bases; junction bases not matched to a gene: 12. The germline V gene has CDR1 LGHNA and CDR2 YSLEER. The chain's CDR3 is CASSQAFWSGSGETQYF. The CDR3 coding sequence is TGCGCCAGCAGCCAAGCCTTCTGGAGCGGGAGTGGTGAGACCCAGTACTTC.

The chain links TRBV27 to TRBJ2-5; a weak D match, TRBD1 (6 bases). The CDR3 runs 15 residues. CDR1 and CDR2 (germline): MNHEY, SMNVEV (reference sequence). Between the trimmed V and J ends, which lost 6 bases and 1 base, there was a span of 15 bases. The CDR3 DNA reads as TGTGCCAGCAGCCTAAATGGGGGCATCCAAGAGACCCAGTACTTC. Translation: CASSLNGGIQETQYF.

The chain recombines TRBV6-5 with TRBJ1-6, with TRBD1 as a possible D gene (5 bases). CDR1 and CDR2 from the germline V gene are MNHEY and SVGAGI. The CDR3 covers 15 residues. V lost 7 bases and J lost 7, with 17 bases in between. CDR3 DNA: TGTGCCAGCAAGGAGGGACTTTCGGGAAATTCACCCCTCCACTTT. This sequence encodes CASKEGLSGNSPLHF.

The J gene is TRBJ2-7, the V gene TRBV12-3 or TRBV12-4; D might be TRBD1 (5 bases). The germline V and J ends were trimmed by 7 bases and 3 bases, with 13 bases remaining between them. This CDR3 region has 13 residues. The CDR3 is CASNNRLSYEQYF. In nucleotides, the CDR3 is TGTGCCAGCAACAACAGGTTGAGCTACGAGCAGTACTTC.

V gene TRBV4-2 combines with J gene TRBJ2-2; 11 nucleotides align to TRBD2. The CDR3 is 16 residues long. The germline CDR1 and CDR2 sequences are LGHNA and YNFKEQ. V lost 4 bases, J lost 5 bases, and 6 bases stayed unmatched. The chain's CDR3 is CASSLGVAGGTGELFF. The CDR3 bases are TGTGCCAGCAGCCTCGGAGTAGCGGGAGGGACCGGGGAGCTGTTTTTT.

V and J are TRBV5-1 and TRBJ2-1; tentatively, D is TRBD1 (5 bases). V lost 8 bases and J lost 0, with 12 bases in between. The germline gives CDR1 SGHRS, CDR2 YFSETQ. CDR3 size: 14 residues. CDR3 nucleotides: TGCGCCAGTCGACAGTCTAGCTCCTACAATGAGCAGTTCTTC. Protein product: CASRQSSSYNEQFF.

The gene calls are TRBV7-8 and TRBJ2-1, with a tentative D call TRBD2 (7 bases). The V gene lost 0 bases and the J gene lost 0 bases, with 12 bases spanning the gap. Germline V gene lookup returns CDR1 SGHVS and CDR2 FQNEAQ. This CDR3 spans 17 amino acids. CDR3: CASSLAGGLSSYNEQFF. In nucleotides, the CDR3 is TGTGCCAGCAGCTTAGCGGGGGGGCTAAGCTCCTACAATGAGCAGTTCTTC.

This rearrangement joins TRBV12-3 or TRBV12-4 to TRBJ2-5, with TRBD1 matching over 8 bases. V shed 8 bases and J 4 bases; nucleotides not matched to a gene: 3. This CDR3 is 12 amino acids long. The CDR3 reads CASGQGRETQYF. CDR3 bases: TGTGCCAGCGGACAGGGACGAGAGACCCAGTACTTC.

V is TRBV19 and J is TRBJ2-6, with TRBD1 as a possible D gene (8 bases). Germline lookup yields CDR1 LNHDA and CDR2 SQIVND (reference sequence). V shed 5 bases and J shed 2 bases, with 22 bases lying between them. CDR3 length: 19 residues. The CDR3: CASSPNRGGTFAGANVLTF. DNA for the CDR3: TGTGCCAGTAGTCCAAACAGGGGGGGAACCTTTGCTGGGGCCAACGTCCTGACTTTC. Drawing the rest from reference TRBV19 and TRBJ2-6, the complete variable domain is DGGITQSPKYLFRKEGQNVTLSCEQNLNHDAMYWYRQDPGQGLRLIYYSQIVNDFQKGDIAEGYSVSREKKESFPLTVTSAQKNPTAFYLCASSPNRGGTFAGANVLTFGAGSRLTVL.

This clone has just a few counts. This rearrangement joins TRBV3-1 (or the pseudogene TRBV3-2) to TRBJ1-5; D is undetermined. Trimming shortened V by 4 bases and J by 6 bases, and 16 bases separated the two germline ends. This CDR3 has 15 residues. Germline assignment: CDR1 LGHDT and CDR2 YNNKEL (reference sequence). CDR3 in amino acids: CASSPAKGRAQPQHF. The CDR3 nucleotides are TGTGCCAGCAGCCCCGCGAAAGGGCGGGCTCAGCCCCAGCATTTT.

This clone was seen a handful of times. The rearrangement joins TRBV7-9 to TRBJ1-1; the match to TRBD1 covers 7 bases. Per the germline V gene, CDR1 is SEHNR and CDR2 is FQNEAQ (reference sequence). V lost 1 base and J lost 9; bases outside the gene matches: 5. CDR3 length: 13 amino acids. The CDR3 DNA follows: TGTGCCAGCAGCTTAGACGCAGGGGGACAAGCTTTCTTT. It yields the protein CASSLDAGGQAFF. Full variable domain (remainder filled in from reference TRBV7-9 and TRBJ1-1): DTGVSQNPRHKITKRGQNVTFRCDPISEHNRLYWYRQTLGQGPEFLTYFQNEAQLEKSRLLSDRFSAERPKGSFSTLEIQRTEQGDSAMYLCASSLDAGGQAFFGQGTRLTVV.

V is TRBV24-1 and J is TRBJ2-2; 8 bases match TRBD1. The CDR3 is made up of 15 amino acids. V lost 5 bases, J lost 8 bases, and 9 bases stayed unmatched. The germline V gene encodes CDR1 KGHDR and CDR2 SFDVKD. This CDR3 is CATSAGGLNSGELFF. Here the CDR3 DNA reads TGTGCCACCAGTGCAGGGGGCCTGAATAGTGGGGAGCTGTTTTTT.

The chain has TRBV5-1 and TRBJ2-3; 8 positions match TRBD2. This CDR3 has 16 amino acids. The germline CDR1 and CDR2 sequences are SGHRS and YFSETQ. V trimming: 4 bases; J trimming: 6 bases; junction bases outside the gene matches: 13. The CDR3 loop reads CASSLPQSGSEDTQYF. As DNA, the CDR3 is TGCGCCAGCAGCCTACCTCAAAGCGGGAGTGAGGATACGCAGTATTTT.

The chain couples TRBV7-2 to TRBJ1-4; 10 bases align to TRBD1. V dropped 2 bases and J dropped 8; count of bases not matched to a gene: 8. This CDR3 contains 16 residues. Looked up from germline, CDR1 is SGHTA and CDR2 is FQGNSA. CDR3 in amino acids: CASSLSDRGRWEKLFF. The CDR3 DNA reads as TGTGCCAGCAGCTTAAGCGACAGGGGGCGGTGGGAAAAACTGTTTTTT.

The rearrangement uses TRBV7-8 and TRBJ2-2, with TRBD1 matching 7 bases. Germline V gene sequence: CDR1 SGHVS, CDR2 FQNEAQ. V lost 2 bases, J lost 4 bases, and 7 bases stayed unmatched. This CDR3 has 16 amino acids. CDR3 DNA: TGTGCCAGCAGCTTAATCGAGGGGGCGAGCACCGGGGAGCTGTTTTTT. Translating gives CASSLIEGASTGELFF.

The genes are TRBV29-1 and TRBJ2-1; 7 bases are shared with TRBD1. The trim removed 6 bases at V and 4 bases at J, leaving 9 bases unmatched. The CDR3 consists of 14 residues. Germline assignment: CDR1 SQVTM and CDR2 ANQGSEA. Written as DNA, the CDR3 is TGCAGCGTAACGGGACAGATCCGTTACAATGAGCAGTTCTTC. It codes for CSVTGQIRYNEQFF.

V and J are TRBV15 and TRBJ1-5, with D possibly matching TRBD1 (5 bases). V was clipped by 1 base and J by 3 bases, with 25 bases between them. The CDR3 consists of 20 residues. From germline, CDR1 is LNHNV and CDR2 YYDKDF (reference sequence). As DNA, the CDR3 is TGTGCCACCAGCAGAGCTGCAGGGCCCTCCCTTGGGCAACTCAATCAGCCCCAGCATTTT. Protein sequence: CATSRAAGPSLGQLNQPQHF.

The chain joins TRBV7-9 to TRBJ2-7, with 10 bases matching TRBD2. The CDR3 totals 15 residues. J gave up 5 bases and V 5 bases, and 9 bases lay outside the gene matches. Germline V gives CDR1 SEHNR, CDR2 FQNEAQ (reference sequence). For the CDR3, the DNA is TGTGCCAGCAGCCCAGCCGGGACTAGCGTCAACGAGCAGTACTTC. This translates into CASSPAGTSVNEQYF.